This T cell receptor beta chain originates from a study of siplizumab effects on memory and regulatory T cells. Sequencing used immunoSEQ multiplex PCR; TCRdb keeps in-frame clones, though not all of them. The table records around 95,000 clones, approximately 94% of them present only once. Deletions cut 6 bases from V and 3 bases from J, with 14 bases between. This CDR3 has 14 residues. The germline V gene has CDR1 SEHNR and CDR2 FQNEAQ (reference sequence). The sample was non-Treg CD4+ T cells sorted from blood. This receptor was identified in a human donor in good health. The genes are TRBV7-9 and TRBJ1-2; possible D gene TRBD1, 6 bases. Here the CDR3 DNA reads TGTGCCAGCAGACAACAGGGTTGGGACTATGGCTACACCTTC. The encoded protein is CASRQQGWDYGYTF.